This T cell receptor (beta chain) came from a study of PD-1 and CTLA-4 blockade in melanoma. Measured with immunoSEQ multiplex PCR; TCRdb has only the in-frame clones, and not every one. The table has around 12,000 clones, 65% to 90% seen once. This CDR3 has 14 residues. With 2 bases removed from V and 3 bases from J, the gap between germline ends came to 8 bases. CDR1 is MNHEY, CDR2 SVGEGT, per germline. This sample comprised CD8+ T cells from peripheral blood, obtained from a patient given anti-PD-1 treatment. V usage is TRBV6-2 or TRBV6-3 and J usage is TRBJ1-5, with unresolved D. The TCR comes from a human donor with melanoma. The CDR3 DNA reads TGTGCCAGCAGTTACGGGCCGATCAATCAGCCCCAGCATTTT. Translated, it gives CASSYGPINQPQHF.